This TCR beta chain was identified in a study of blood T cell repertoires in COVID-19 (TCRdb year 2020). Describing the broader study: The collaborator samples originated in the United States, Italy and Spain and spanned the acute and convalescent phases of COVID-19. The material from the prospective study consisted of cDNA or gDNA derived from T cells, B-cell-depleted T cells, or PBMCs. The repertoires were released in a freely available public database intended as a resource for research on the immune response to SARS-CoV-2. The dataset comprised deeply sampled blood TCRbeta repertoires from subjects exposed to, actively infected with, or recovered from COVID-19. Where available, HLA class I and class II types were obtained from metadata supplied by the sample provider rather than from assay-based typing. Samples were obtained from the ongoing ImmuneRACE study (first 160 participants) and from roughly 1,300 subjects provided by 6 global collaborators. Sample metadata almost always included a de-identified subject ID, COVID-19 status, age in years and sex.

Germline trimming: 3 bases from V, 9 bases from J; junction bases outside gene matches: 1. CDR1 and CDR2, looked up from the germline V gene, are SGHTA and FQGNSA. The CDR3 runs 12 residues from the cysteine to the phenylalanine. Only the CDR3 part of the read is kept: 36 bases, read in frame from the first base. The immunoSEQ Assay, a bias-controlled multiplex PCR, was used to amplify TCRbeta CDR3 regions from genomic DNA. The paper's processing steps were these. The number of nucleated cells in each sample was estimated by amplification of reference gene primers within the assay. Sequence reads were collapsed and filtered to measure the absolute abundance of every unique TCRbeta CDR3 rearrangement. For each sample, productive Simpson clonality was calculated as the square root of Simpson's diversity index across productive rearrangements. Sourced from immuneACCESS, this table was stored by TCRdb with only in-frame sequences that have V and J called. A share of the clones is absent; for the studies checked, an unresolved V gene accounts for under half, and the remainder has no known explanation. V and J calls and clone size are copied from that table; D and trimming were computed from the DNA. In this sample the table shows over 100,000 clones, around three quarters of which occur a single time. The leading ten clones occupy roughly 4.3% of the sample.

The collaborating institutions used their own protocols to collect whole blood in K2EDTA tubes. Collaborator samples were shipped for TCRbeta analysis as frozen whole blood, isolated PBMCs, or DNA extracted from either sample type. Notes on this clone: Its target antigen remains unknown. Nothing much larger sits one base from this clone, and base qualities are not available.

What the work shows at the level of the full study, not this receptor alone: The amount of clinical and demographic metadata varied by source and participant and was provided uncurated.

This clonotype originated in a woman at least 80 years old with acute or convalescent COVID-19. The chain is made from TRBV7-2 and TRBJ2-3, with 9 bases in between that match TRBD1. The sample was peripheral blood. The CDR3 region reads CASSFGQGTQYF. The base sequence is TGTGCCAGCAGCTTCGGACAGGGGACGCAGTATTTT. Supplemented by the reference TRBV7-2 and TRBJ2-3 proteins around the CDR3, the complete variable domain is GAGVSQSPSNKVTEKGKDVELRCDPISGHTALYWYRQSLGQGLEFLIYFQGNSAPDKSGLPSDRFSAERTGGSVSTLTIQRTQQEDSAVYLCASSFGQGTQYFGPGTRLTVL.